What follows are 26 T cell receptor beta chains derived from one specimen sequenced in a study of blood T cell repertoires in COVID-19 (dated by TCRdb to 2020 to 2021). The protocol used for the library was the immunoSEQ multiplex PCR assay. TCRdb stores this immuneACCESS table with in-frame sequences only. Part of the clones is absent; in the studies checked, under half of the shortfall reflects unresolved V genes, and no reason is known for the rest. Within this sample are 100,000 or so clones, with over 70% of them counted one time only. Together, the top ten hold 15% to 20% of the sample. Sequenced sample: peripheral blood. These receptors were collected from a human donor in a cohort sampled during active COVID-19.

V is TRBV4-1 and J is TRBJ2-7; 9 bases agree with TRBD2. This CDR3 is 14 amino acids long. V was pared by 4 bases and J by 5 bases, with 6 bases of the junction left unmatched. Germline CDR1 is MGHRA and CDR2 is YSYEKL. This CDR3 is CASSLAGGPDEQYF. The CDR3 nucleotides are TGCGCCAGCAGCCTCGCGGGAGGGCCGGACGAGCAGTACTTC.

This clone was counted a single time. V and J are TRBV27 and TRBJ2-5; 8 bases match TRBD2. Germline V gene lookup returns CDR1 MNHEY and CDR2 SMNVEV (reference sequence). The junction had 5 bases not matched to a gene; V was cut back by 4 bases and J by 4 bases. There are 14 residues in the CDR3. CDR3 loop: CASSSGTSPETQYF. The CDR3 DNA sequence: TGTGCCAGCAGTTCGGGGACTAGTCCAGAGACCCAGTACTTC.

Details on this clone: The sample has other DNA sequences that encode this CDR3 too. The rearrangement uses TRBV15 and TRBJ1-5; D might be TRBD1 (5 bases). The length of the CDR3 is 13 residues. Trimming removed 9 bases at V and 0 bases at J, with 9 bases between. Germline CDR1 LNHNV, CDR2 YYDKDF (reference sequence). The CDR3 spells CATAQGSNQPQHF. The CDR3 DNA follows: TGTGCCACGGCCCAGGGTAGCAATCAGCCCCAGCATTTT.

This clone was counted between two and nine times. This chain joins TRBV11-2 and TRBJ2-7; the D gene is possibly TRBD2 (6 bases). From germline, CDR1 is SGHAT and CDR2 FQNNGV. V lost 7 bases to trimming and J lost 9 bases, with 22 bases between them. The CDR3 totals 14 residues. The CDR3: CASTGWGPTRGQYF. CDR3 nucleotide sequence: TGTGCCAGCACCGGTTGGGGCCCCACGCGGGGGCAGTACTTC. The whole variable domain, remainder taken from reference TRBV11-2 and TRBJ2-7, is EAGVAQSPRYKIIEKRQSVAFWCNPISGHATLYWYQQILGQGPKLLIQFQNNGVVDDSQLPKDRFSAERLKGVDSTLKIQPAKLEDSAVYLCASTGWGPTRGQYFGPGTRLTVT.

This chain connects TRBV28 to TRBJ2-3, with 9 positions matching TRBD1. Germline V lookup: CDR1 MDHEN, CDR2 SYDVKM. After removal of 6 bases from V and 2 bases from J, the junction contained 6 bases not matched to a gene. The CDR3 spans 15 residues. The CDR3 region has the DNA TGTGCCAGCAGCCCGGACAGGGGATACACAGATACGCAGTATTTT. This sequence encodes CASSPDRGYTDTQYF.

This clone has just one count. The rearrangement joins TRBV29-1 to TRBJ2-7, with 10 bases matching TRBD1. V lost 8 bases, J lost 7 bases, and 5 bases stayed unmatched. The germline V gene encodes CDR1 SQVTM and CDR2 ANQGSEA. CDR3 length: 11 residues. The CDR3, as DNA: TGCAGCACTAGGACAGGGGGTGAGCAGTACTTC. Protein product: CSTRTGGEQYF.

The genes are TRBV7-9 and TRBJ2-7, with D possibly being TRBD2 (5 bases). CDR1 and CDR2 (germline): SEHNR, FQNEAQ (reference sequence). This CDR3 region has 11 residues. The V end was cut by 3 bases, the J end by 6 bases, with 6 bases between. CDR3 sequence reads: CASSFEGEQYF. For the CDR3, the DNA is TGTGCCAGCAGCTTCGAGGGCGAGCAGTACTTC.

The chain links TRBV7-2 to TRBJ2-7, with D possibly being TRBD2 (6 bases). Germline CDR1 SGHTA, CDR2 FQGNSA. The ends were cut back, 5 bases at V and 6 bases at J, with 17 bases in the middle. The CDR3 spans 14 residues. The CDR3 sequence: CASSPGGTTLEQYF. CDR3 in DNA: TGTGCCAGCAGCCCCGGCGGGACGACTCTCGAGCAGTACTTC.

This chain joins TRBV7-9 and TRBJ1-1, with D hard to call. This CDR3 has 15 residues. Germline V CDR1 and CDR2: SEHNR, FQNEAQ (reference sequence). Trimming took off 5 bases at V and 0 bases at J, with 13 bases between the two ends. DNA of the CDR3: TGTGCCAGCAGCATAAGACACCACCTGAACACTGAAGCTTTCTTT. It encodes CASSIRHHLNTEAFF.

The V and J genes are TRBV11-2 and TRBJ2-7; TRBD2 is a possible D gene (5 bases). Trimming removed 1 base at V and 0 bases at J, with 10 bases between. The CDR3 contains 15 residues. The germline V gene has CDR1 SGHAT and CDR2 FQNNGV. The CDR3 loop is CASSLGSGSSYEQYF. The CDR3 bases are TGTGCCAGCAGCTTAGGCAGCGGCAGCTCCTACGAGCAGTACTTC. Full variable domain (missing parts from reference TRBV11-2 and TRBJ2-7): EAGVAQSPRYKIIEKRQSVAFWCNPISGHATLYWYQQILGQGPKLLIQFQNNGVVDDSQLPKDRFSAERLKGVDSTLKIQPAKLEDSAVYLCASSLGSGSSYEQYFGPGTRLTVT.

This clone showed up just once. The chain carries TRBV19 and TRBJ2-1; 7 bases match TRBD2. The V gene's germline CDR1 is LNHDA and CDR2 SQIVND (reference sequence). The CDR3 loop spans 15 amino acids. The V segment lost 1 base and the J segment 6 bases; nucleotides outside the gene matches: 6. The CDR3: CASSIGGDYFNEQFF. DNA of the CDR3: TGTGCCAGTAGTATAGGGGGGGACTACTTCAATGAGCAGTTCTTC.

Here the CDR3 reads CASSLSGLHYEQYF. The CDR3 coding sequence is TGTGCCAGCAGCTTAAGTGGGCTCCACTACGAGCAGTACTTC. The gene calls are TRBV11-2 and TRBJ2-7; D not resolved. Germline V lookup: CDR1 SGHAT, CDR2 FQNNGV. The V gene lost 2 bases and the J gene lost 3 bases, with 11 bases spanning the gap. This CDR3 is built from 14 residues. Drawing the rest from reference TRBV11-2 and TRBJ2-7, the complete variable domain is EAGVAQSPRYKIIEKRQSVAFWCNPISGHATLYWYQQILGQGPKLLIQFQNNGVVDDSQLPKDRFSAERLKGVDSTLKIQPAKLEDSAVYLCASSLSGLHYEQYFGPGTRLTVT.

The genes are TRBV18 and TRBJ1-1; 9 bases map to TRBD1. CDR3 length: 17 amino acids. After removal of 3 bases from V and 0 bases from J, the junction contained 8 bases not matched to a gene. Germline loops: CDR1 KGHSH, CDR2 LQKENI. The CDR3 protein is CASSPGGQGLMNTEAFF. The CDR3 DNA follows: TGTGCCAGCTCACCGGGGGGACAGGGCTTAATGAACACTGAAGCTTTCTTT.

This clone was counted only a few times. V and J are TRBV9 and TRBJ1-1; D might be TRBD1 (6 bases). The CDR3 extends over 13 amino acids. CDR1 is SGDLS, CDR2 YYNGEE, per germline. Deletions cut 6 bases from V and 3 bases from J, with 12 bases between. For the CDR3, the DNA is TGTGCCAGCAACGCAGGGGTCCACACTGAAGCTTTCTTT. This encodes CASNAGVHTEAFF.

This clone was observed a few times. The genes are TRBV9 and TRBJ2-1, with 9 bases identical to TRBD2. With V trimmed by 4 bases and J by 0 bases, 5 bases remained unmatched. CDR1 and CDR2 from the germline V gene are SGDLS and YYNGEE. This CDR3 has 16 amino acids. The CDR3 DNA reads as TGTGCCAGCAGCCCTAGCGGGATAAGCTCCTACAATGAGCAGTTCTTC. It codes for CASSPSGISSYNEQFF.

The chain employs TRBV6-6 and TRBJ1-2; a weak D match, TRBD1 (5 bases). V gave up 2 bases and J gave up 6 bases, with 16 bases separating them. CDR3 length: 15 residues. Germline V gene data show CDR1 as MNHNY and CDR2 as SVGAGI (reference sequence). DNA for the CDR3: TGTGCCAGCAGTTACACGGACAAAAGCTTAAATGGCTACACCTTC. It specifies CASSYTDKSLNGYTF.

V and J are TRBV25-1 and TRBJ1-1; no clear D. Trimming removed 2 bases at V and 4 bases at J, with 20 bases between. The CDR3 consists of 17 residues. The germline gives CDR1 MGHDK, CDR2 SYGVNS. CDR3 residues: CASSEGTDPGRSTEAFF. The DNA for the CDR3 is TGTGCCAGCAGTGAAGGTACGGATCCGGGGAGGAGCACTGAAGCTTTCTTT.

The CDR3 protein is CASSPQEGANQPQHF. The DNA for the CDR3 is TGTGCCAGCAGCCCCCAAGAGGGCGCCAATCAGCCCCAGCATTTT. The rearrangement links TRBV7-2 to TRBJ1-5; D unclear. V lost 5 bases and J lost 3, with 14 bases in between. The germline V gene has CDR1 SGHTA and CDR2 FQGNSA. The CDR3 totals 15 residues.

The chain employs TRBV3-1 (or the pseudogene TRBV3-2) and TRBJ2-2; 15 bases are shared with TRBD2. The junction had 6 bases not matched to a gene; V was cut back by 4 bases and J by 6 bases. The CDR3 length is 17 residues. In germline, CDR1 is LGHDT, CDR2 YNNKEL (reference sequence). The CDR3 DNA sequence: TGTGCCAGCAGCCCGAGGACTAGCGGGAGGGCCGCCGGGGAGCTGTTTTTT. As protein: CASSPRTSGRAAGELFF.

This clone was detected only a few times. V and J are TRBV19 and TRBJ1-5; tentative D call: TRBD1 (5 bases). Germline loops: CDR1 LNHDA, CDR2 SQIVND (reference sequence). This CDR3 has 12 amino acids. Trimming removed 7 bases from V and 6 bases from J, with 10 bases in between. The CDR3 DNA reads TGTGCCAGTAATATCGGGGGTCAGCCCCAGCATTTT. It specifies CASNIGGQPQHF.

The rearrangement links TRBV11-1 to TRBJ1-1, with D maybe TRBD1 (6 bases). This CDR3 is built from 16 residues. V was shortened by 0 bases and J by 0 bases, with 11 bases between the two germline ends. Germline V gene lookup returns CDR1 SGHAT and CDR2 FQDESV (reference sequence). CDR3 coding DNA: TGTGCCAGCAGCTTAGCGGGTCCAGGGGTGAACACTGAAGCTTTCTTT. It yields the protein CASSLAGPGVNTEAFF.

The chain carries TRBV24-1 and TRBJ2-6; D perhaps matches TRBD1 (5 bases). Germline CDR1 reads KGHDR; CDR2 reads SFDVKD. The CDR3 loop spans 17 amino acids. Trimming pared 3 bases from V and 1 base from J, leaving 12 bases between. The CDR3: CATSDRQGMSGANVLTF. The CDR3 region has the DNA TGTGCCACCAGTGATAGGCAGGGTATGTCTGGGGCCAACGTCCTGACTTTC.

J is TRBJ2-5 and V is TRBV28; TRBD2 matches at 9 bases. This CDR3 has 14 residues. In germline, CDR1 is MDHEN, CDR2 SYDVKM. V trimming: 4 bases; J trimming: 14 bases; junction bases outside the gene matches: 14. The DNA of the CDR3 is TGTGCCAGCAGTTCCTCAACCGGACTAGCGCGAGGATACTTC. Residues: CASSSSTGLARGYF.

V gene TRBV12-3 or TRBV12-4 combines with J gene TRBJ2-7; D unclear. The CDR3 consists of 12 residues. V was pared by 6 bases and J by 4 bases, with 10 bases between. The DNA for the CDR3 is TGTGCCAGCAGCCTTGCCAGATACGAGCAGTACTTC. This gives the protein CASSLARYEQYF.

CDR3 DNA: TGTGCCATCAGCGGCTTTCAACTAGCGGGGAAACCCTACGAGCAGTACTTC. It encodes CAISGFQLAGKPYEQYF. The chain couples TRBV10-3 to TRBJ2-7, with 10 bases aligning to TRBD2. J gave up 2 bases and V 6 bases, and 13 bases lay outside the gene matches. Germline V CDR1 and CDR2: ENHRY, SYGVKD. The CDR3 is 17 residues long.

In DNA form, the CDR3 reads TGTGCCAGCAGCCAAGTGGGCCCGACCGGGGAGCTGTTTTTT. Translating it yields CASSQVGPTGELFF. The V call is TRBV3-1 (or the pseudogene TRBV3-2), the J call TRBJ2-2; D remains ambiguous. CDR3 size: 14 residues. The V and J ends lost 1 base and 5 bases respectively, with 8 bases between them. Germline V CDR1 and CDR2: LGHDT, YNNKEL (reference sequence).